The 9 T cell receptor beta chains given below trace back to one sample, sequenced in a study of shared clonotypes between healthy human individuals. Using immunoSEQ multiplex PCR, the repertoire was profiled, and TCRdb retains in-frame clones only, with some absent. Among 550,000 to 800,000 clones listed, approximately 79% were seen once. The specimen was memory CD4+ T cells sorted from blood. As to subset: CD45RA-negative fraction. These receptors originate from a woman aged 25 to 39 in good health.

The rearrangement links TRBV6-1 to TRBJ2-2, with 7 bases fitting TRBD1. CDR3 size: 14 residues. The J segment lost 4 bases and the V segment lost 3 bases, leaving 2 bases of the junction unmatched. CDR1 is MNHNS and CDR2 is SASEGT in the germline V gene. CDR3 amino acids: CASSEDRRTGELFF. CDR3 DNA sequence: TGTGCCAGCAGTGAGGACAGGCGCACCGGGGAGCTGTTTTTT.

This clone was recorded at least ten times. This chain links TRBV5-1 with TRBJ1-1; TRBD1 aligns across 10 bases. CDR1 and CDR2 from the germline V gene are SGHRS and YFSETQ. CDR3 size: 15 residues. With V trimmed by 5 bases and J by 0 bases, 4 bases remained unmatched. DNA of the CDR3: TGCGCCAGCAGGACAGGGGGCTCCATGAACACTGAAGCTTTCTTT. This sequence encodes CASRTGGSMNTEAFF.

The chain combines TRBV30 with TRBJ2-7, with D perhaps TRBD1 (6 bases). The length of the CDR3 is 14 residues. The germline V gene encodes CDR1 GTSNPN and CDR2 SVGIG (reference sequence). Between the trimmed V and J ends, which lost 3 bases and 4 bases, there was a span of 16 bases. The CDR3 DNA follows: TGTGCCTGGAGGGGCAGGGGAAAATCTTACGAGCAGTACTTC. Its translation: CAWRGRGKSYEQYF. Full variable domain (rest looked up from reference TRBV30 and TRBJ2-7): SQTIHQWPATLVQPVGSPLSLECTVEGTSNPNLYWYRQAAGRGLQLLFYSVGIGQISSEVPQNLSASRPQDRQFILSSKKLLLSDSGFYLCAWRGRGKSYEQYFGPGTRLTVT.

CDR3 nucleotides: TGTGCCAGCAGTGAGGACCCTTGGGTGCCTAGCGGGAGAGGAGAAGGGAGCTCCTACAATGAGCAGTTCTTC. Translation gives CASSEDPWVPSGRGEGSSYNEQFF. The genes are TRBV2 and TRBJ2-1, with TRBD2 matching over 10 bases. The V gene's germline CDR1 is SNHLY and CDR2 FYNNEI. The CDR3 consists of 24 residues. Unmatched junction bases numbered 26, after V lost 3 bases and J lost 0 bases.

The V and J genes are TRBV28 and TRBJ2-3; 11 nucleotides match TRBD2. CDR1 and CDR2 (germline): MDHEN, SYDVKM. With V trimmed by 5 bases and J by 3 bases, 10 bases remained unmatched. CDR3 size: 17 residues. CDR3 sequence reads: CASSPVVAGGPTDTQYF. For the CDR3, the DNA is TGTGCCAGCAGTCCCGTGGTAGCGGGAGGGCCGACAGATACGCAGTATTTT.

J is TRBJ2-3 and V is TRBV19; 8 bases fit TRBD1. V was pared by 7 bases and J by 4 bases, with 7 bases of the junction left unmatched. Germline CDR1 LNHDA, CDR2 SQIVND (reference sequence). There are 14 residues in the CDR3. For the CDR3, the DNA is TGTGCCAGTAACTCCAGGGGGCTATCAGATACGCAGTATTTT. It translates to CASNSRGLSDTQYF.

The rearrangement uses TRBV11-2 and TRBJ2-3; 12 bases match TRBD2. From germline, CDR1 is SGHAT and CDR2 FQNNGV. This CDR3 is built from 17 residues. The J segment lost 5 bases and the V segment lost 2 bases, leaving 8 bases of the junction unmatched. Here the CDR3 DNA reads TGTGCCAGCAGCTTACTACTAGCGGGAGGTATGGTAGATACGCAGTATTTT. It encodes CASSLLLAGGMVDTQYF.

The rearrangement joins TRBV2 to TRBJ2-2, with 10 nucleotides matching TRBD2. Germline V gene data show CDR1 as SNHLY and CDR2 as FYNNEI. This CDR3 spans 16 amino acids. J gave up 6 bases and V 3 bases, and 7 bases lay outside the gene matches. CDR3 sequence (DNA): TGTGCCAGCAGTGAGCAAGGACTAGCGGCATCCGGGGAGCTGTTTTTT. Translation: CASSEQGLAASGELFF.

The chain is built from TRBV14 and TRBJ1-4, with TRBD1 as a possible D gene (6 bases). The CDR3 totals 15 residues. V dropped 0 bases and J dropped 5 bases, with 10 bases sitting between them. Germline V lookup: CDR1 SGHDN, CDR2 FVKESK. The chain's CDR3 is CASSQDGQLNEKLFF. CDR3 coding DNA: TGTGCCAGCAGCCAAGACGGACAGCTGAATGAAAAACTGTTTTTT.